This TCR beta chain was identified in a study of PD-1 blockade in classical Hodgkin lymphoma. V shed 2 bases and J 0 bases; nucleotides not matched to a gene: 4. The germline V gene has CDR1 KGHSH and CDR2 LQKENI. CDR3 length: 16 amino acids. The assay was immunoSEQ multiplex PCR, and TCRdb's table has in-frame clones only and misses some. This repertoire shows about 6,800 clones, over 60% found once; its top ten account for about half. Each patient relapsed following autologous stem cell transplantation, and prior brentuximab vedotin exposure differed. The chain has TRBV18 and TRBJ1-3; TRBD1 matches 7 bases. This TCR came from a human donor with classical Hodgkin lymphoma. This material consisted of peripheral blood mononuclear cells (PBMCs), taken before the second cycle of nivolumab. The CDR3 here is CASSPAGGYSGNTIYF. CDR3 nucleotides: TGTGCCAGCTCACCAGCAGGGGGTTACTCTGGAAACACCATATATTTT.